This note documents a single T cell receptor beta chain sequence. The data stem from a study of T-cell reconstitution after alpha-beta-depleted transplantation in children. Germline loops: CDR1 SSHAT, CDR2 FNYEAQ (reference sequence). V gave up 4 bases and J gave up 0 bases, with 24 bases separating them. This CDR3 contains 20 residues. Library preparation (for TCRbeta) was performed with unique molecular identifiers. MiXCR, run by TCRdb on the PCR reads, gives a single entry per CDR3 protein. This repertoire shows approximately 88,000 distinct CDR3 sequences, 9% to 15% found once; its top ten account for more than 11%.

The TCR sequence derives from a human donor who donated a stem cell graft to a child with inherited bone marrow failure. The chain joins TRBV7-7 to TRBJ2-2; D perhaps matches TRBD1 (5 bases). The sequencing used PBMCs from the stem cell graft donor, collected from the stem cell graft. CDR3 sequence reads: CASSSHPPRDHPSNTGELFF. The CDR3 region has the DNA TGTGCCAGCAGCTCGCACCCCCCCAGGGATCACCCTTCGAACACCGGGGAGCTGTTTTTT.